This entry lists 18 T cell receptor beta chains sequenced from one sample in a study of T cells in Graves' hyperthyroidism and ophthalmopathy. Amplification of TCR beta CDR3 regions was performed using RNA transcripts as template. HTBI primers drove first-round RT-PCR of the TCR CDR3. TCRdb processed the multiplex PCR reads anew with MiXCR; each CDR3 protein has one entry. There are under 400,000 distinct CDR3 sequences in the sample; approximately 16% occur only once, and around a third lies in the top ten. What was sequenced was blood. The source of these receptors is a man aged 30 to 45 with Graves' hyperthyroidism.

This clonotype was picked up a small number of times. The V call is TRBV20-1, the J call TRBJ1-3; 10 nucleotides line up with TRBD1. Germline V CDR1 and CDR2: DFQATT, SNEGSKA (reference sequence). CDR3 length equals 16 residues. V shed 5 bases and J 1 base; nucleotides not matched to a gene: 8. The CDR3 region is CSAPQTGGNSGNTIYF. CDR3 nucleotides: TGCAGTGCTCCCCAGACAGGGGGCAATTCTGGAAACACCATATATTTT.

This clonotype came up many times. The rearrangement joins TRBV7-2 to TRBJ2-3, with D perhaps assigned TRBD1 or TRBD2 (5 bases each). Germline V CDR1 and CDR2: SGHTA, FQGNSA. The CDR3 is 19 amino acids. Trimming stripped 4 bases from V and 5 bases from J, with 28 bases between. In nucleotides, the CDR3 is TGTGCCAGCAGCTCGTTAGCCCCCCCCCCGGGGCTGCCCAGAGATACGCAGTATTTT. The encoded protein is CASSSLAPPPGLPRDTQYF.

CDR3 DNA sequence: TGTGCCATCAGTGACCCCTCCGCCGGAGGGGGAAATGAAAAACTGTTTTTT. Protein product: CAISDPSAGGGNEKLFF. The chain recombines TRBV10-3 with TRBJ1-4; possible D gene TRBD1, 6 bases. The germline V gene has CDR1 ENHRY and CDR2 SYGVKD. The V end was cut by 3 bases, the J end by 5 bases, with 19 bases between. The CDR3 contains 17 residues.

The CDR3 DNA sequence: TGTGCCAGCGCACAGGCAATTCAAGAGACCCAGTACTTC. It yields the protein CASAQAIQETQYF. V gene TRBV19 combines with J gene TRBJ2-5; the D gene is possibly TRBD1 (5 bases). Trimming took 9 bases from V and 2 from J, leaving 13 bases between them. Germline lookup yields CDR1 LNHDA and CDR2 SQIVND (reference sequence). The length of the CDR3 is 13 residues.

This clonotype has ten or more counts. This chain connects TRBV12-3 or TRBV12-4 to TRBJ2-7, with D tentatively TRBD2 (6 bases). This CDR3 spans 12 amino acids. V lost 3 bases, J lost 6 bases, and 9 bases lay in between. Here the CDR3 reads CASSFSGSEQYF. In nucleotides, the CDR3 is TGTGCCAGCAGTTTTAGCGGTAGCGAGCAGTACTTC.

This clonotype showed up just a few times. Here the CDR3 reads CASSRTGGQVPNEQFF. The CDR3 DNA reads as TGCGCCAGCAGTCGGACCGGGGGGCAAGTCCCCAATGAGCAGTTCTTC. This chain links TRBV5-1 with TRBJ2-1; maybe TRBD2 (7 bases). Germline V gives CDR1 SGHRS, CDR2 YFSETQ. The CDR3 runs to 16 residues. The V end lost 5 bases, the J end lost 6 bases, and 21 bases lay between the germline ends. The full variable domain, with the rest looked up from reference TRBV5-1 and TRBJ2-1, is KAGVTQTPRYLIKTRGQQVTLSCSPISGHRSVSWYQQTPGQGLQFLFEYFSETQRNKGNFPGRFSGRQFSNSRSEMNVSTLELGDSALYLCASSRTGGQVPNEQFFGPGTRLTVL.

In this sample, this clonotype turned up many times. This chain joins TRBV2 and TRBJ2-1; TRBD2 is a possible D gene (5 bases). The CDR3 spans 15 residues. V dropped 6 bases and J dropped 5 bases, with 17 bases sitting between them. From germline, CDR1 is SNHLY and CDR2 FYNNEI. Written as DNA, the CDR3 is TGTGCCAGCAGCGCCGAGGAGGTTCTCAACAATGAGCAGTTCTTC. Encoded protein: CASSAEEVLNNEQFF.

The V gene is TRBV20-1, the J gene TRBJ2-1; 8 bases agree with TRBD2. CDR3 length equals 16 residues. The J segment lost 5 bases and the V segment lost 1 base, leaving 10 bases of the junction unmatched. CDR1 and CDR2 (germline): DFQATT, SNEGSKA (reference sequence). The CDR3 loop is CSARGMGASGHNEQFF. The DNA of the CDR3 is TGCAGTGCTAGAGGAATGGGAGCTAGCGGGCACAATGAGCAGTTCTTC.

At least ten counts were recorded for this clonotype. This chain links TRBV20-1 with TRBJ2-5; 7 bases line up with TRBD1. CDR1 is DFQATT and CDR2 is SNEGSKA in the germline V gene (reference sequence). The CDR3 runs to 18 residues. J was trimmed by 5 bases and V by 5 bases; bases with no gene match: 23. The CDR3, as DNA: TGCAGTGCTCTGAATTGGGGGACAGAAAATCCTCGGTGGGAGACCCAGTACTTC. Protein: CSALNWGTENPRWETQYF.

The chain couples TRBV20-1 to TRBJ2-7, with 12 bases aligning to TRBD2. The CDR3 is made up of 13 amino acids. The trim removed 7 bases at V and 3 bases at J, leaving 4 bases unmatched. The germline V gene has CDR1 DFQATT and CDR2 SNEGSKA (reference sequence). The CDR3 protein is CSGKLAGGYEQYF. CDR3 nucleotide sequence: TGCAGTGGCAAACTAGCGGGAGGCTACGAGCAGTACTTC.

This clonotype was counted many times. The V and J genes are TRBV20-1 and TRBJ2-6; 7 bases match TRBD2. With V trimmed by 6 bases and J by 4 bases, 9 bases remained unmatched. Germline loops: CDR1 DFQATT, CDR2 SNEGSKA (reference sequence). This CDR3 is 15 amino acids long. This CDR3 reads CSAISAGAGANVLTF. The CDR3 DNA sequence: TGCAGTGCCATCAGTGCGGGAGCCGGGGCCAACGTCCTGACTTTC.

The V call is TRBV2, the J call TRBJ2-2; TRBD2 might be the D (5 bases). Looked up from germline, CDR1 is SNHLY and CDR2 is FYNNEI. V lost 6 bases, J lost 6 bases, and 8 bases lay in between. The CDR3 loop spans 12 amino acids. The CDR3 region has the DNA TGTGCCAGCAGAGCCGGGGCCGGGGAGCTGTTTTTT. Its translation: CASRAGAGELFF. The full variable domain, in which reference TRBV2 and TRBJ2-2 provide the parts outside the CDR3, is EPEVTQTPSHQVTQMGQEVILRCVPISNHLYFYWYRQILGQKVEFLVSFYNNEISEKSEIFDDQFSVERPDGSNFTLKIRSTKLEDSAMYFCASRAGAGELFFGEGSRLTVL.

This clonotype has ten or more counts. The chain recombines TRBV11-1 with TRBJ2-1; 9 bases agree with TRBD1. CDR3 length: 16 amino acids. Trimming cost V 6 bases and J 2 bases; bases outside gene matches: 8. The germline CDR1 and CDR2 sequences are SGHAT and FQDESV (reference sequence). Written as DNA, the CDR3 is TGTGCCAGCAGTTCGAATACAGGGGGCCCCTACAATGAGCAGTTCTTC. Its translation: CASSSNTGGPYNEQFF.

In this sample, this clonotype turned up a few times. The rearrangement uses TRBV25-1 and TRBJ1-2, with TRBD1 as a possible D gene (5 bases). CDR3 length: 13 residues. V gave up 7 bases and J gave up 2 bases, with 11 bases separating them. From germline, CDR1 is MGHDK and CDR2 SYGVNS. In DNA form, the CDR3 reads TGTGCCAGCACGAAAGGGACGAACTATGGCTACACCTTC. Translation gives CASTKGTNYGYTF.

This clonotype occurred many times. The junction and the germline gene differ at one end; a read error may be behind it. The chain joins TRBV5-1 to TRBJ2-5, with 9 positions matching TRBD1. CDR1 is SGHRS and CDR2 is YFSETQ in the germline V gene. The CDR3 covers 14 residues. The CDR3 loop is CASSLGQGQETQYF. CDR3 sequence (DNA): TGTGCCAGCAGCTTGGGACAGGGCCAAGAGACCCAGTACTTC.

This clonotype occurred a few times. The chain recombines TRBV7-9 with TRBJ2-3; unclear D gene. This CDR3 is 14 amino acids long. CDR1 is SEHNR and CDR2 is FQNEAQ in the germline V gene (reference sequence). V lost 5 bases to trimming and J lost 8 bases, with 17 bases between them. CDR3 region: CASSPSRTVSTQYF. DNA of the CDR3: TGTGCCAGCAGCCCTTCCCGGACCGTTAGTACGCAGTATTTT.

The V gene is TRBV18, the J gene TRBJ2-2, with D possibly TRBD2 on 5 matching bases. Germline values: CDR1 KGHSH, CDR2 LQKENI. CDR3 size: 17 residues. Trimming stripped 0 bases from V and 0 bases from J, with 11 bases between. Here the CDR3 DNA reads TGTGCCAGCTCACCACCAAAACTAGGGACGAACACCGGGGAGCTGTTTTTT. Translation: CASSPPKLGTNTGELFF. Drawing the rest from reference TRBV18 and TRBJ2-2, the complete variable domain is NAGVMQNPRHLVRRRGQEARLRCSPMKGHSHVYWYRQLPEEGLKFMVYLQKENIIDESGMPKERFSAEFPKEGPSILRIQQVVRGDSAAYFCASSPPKLGTNTGELFFGEGSRLTVL.

This clonotype was found a few times. J is TRBJ2-3 and V is TRBV18; TRBD1 matches at 9 bases. Germline trimming cut 0 bases from V and 2 bases from J; bases unmatched to any gene: 3. This CDR3 is built from 16 residues. CDR1 is KGHSH and CDR2 is LQKENI in the germline V gene. Here the CDR3 DNA reads TGTGCCAGCTCACCACCCCGGGACAGGGACACAGATACGCAGTATTTT. As protein: CASSPPRDRDTDTQYF.